The sequence of this T cell receptor (beta chain) was determined in a study of blood T cell repertoires in COVID-19. Each participant's cohort was designated according to participant-reported clinical history. This clone was detected only once. Assay used: immunoSEQ multiplex PCR; TCRdb lists only in-frame clones, some missing. The sample shows 210,000 or so clones, about 84% of them seen only once. CDR3 length equals 16 residues. Trimming stripped 0 bases from V and 6 bases from J, with 18 bases between. From germline, CDR1 is SGHKS and CDR2 YYEKEE (reference sequence). Sequenced material: PBMCs or T cells enriched from blood (not recorded which). The TCR sequence derives from a woman in her 40s with acute COVID-19. The chain links TRBV5-5 to TRBJ1-1; no definite D call. Here the CDR3 DNA reads TGTGCCAGCAGCTTGGTTAGTGGGCTGCGGGTCCCTGAAGCTTTCTTT. It is translated as CASSLVSGLRVPEAFF.